Each of the 20 T cell receptor beta chains below was sequenced from the same sample in a study of human T cells and chemical hapten exposure. TCRdb fed the RACE reads into MiXCR, producing one record per CDR3 protein. The table records roughly 360,000 distinct CDR3 sequences, 4.8% of them present only once. Sample time point: patch test 1, 2 weeks after DPC sensitization. The treatment: therapeutic diphenylcyclopropenone sensitization with weekly scalp DPC. The material was whole blood, obtained in connection with sensitization to the hapten diphenylcyclopropenone (DPC). Every receptor here comes from a woman in her forties or fifties with alopecia areata. Some clones in this sample may be carry-over from other donors' samples.

The chain has TRBV29-1 and TRBJ2-3; D unresolved. The CDR3 extends over 10 amino acids. The germline V and J ends were trimmed by 4 bases and 11 bases, with 10 bases remaining between them. Germline CDR1 is SQVTM and CDR2 is ANQGSEA. CDR3 amino acids: CSVVEVVQYF. DNA of the CDR3: TGCAGCGTTGTTGAGGTTGTGCAGTATTTT.

This clonotype was detected many times. The chain employs TRBV7-9 and TRBJ2-7; D not resolved. CDR3 length: 12 residues. V lost 0 bases and J lost 7, with 7 bases in between. Germline V lookup: CDR1 SEHNR, CDR2 FQNEAQ (reference sequence). As DNA, the CDR3 is TGTGCCAGCAGCTTAGCAAGGCAGGAGCAGTACTTC. Its protein product is CASSLARQEQYF.

This clonotype appeared a few times. The V call is TRBV12-3 or TRBV12-4, the J call TRBJ1-1; D is ambiguous. The CDR3 totals 14 residues. V was clipped by 0 bases and J by 1 base, with 6 bases between them. In nucleotides, the CDR3 is TGTGCCAGCAGTTTAGCGCGGGAGAACACTGAAGCTTTCTTT. As protein: CASSLARENTEAFF.

The table lists this clonotype with many counts. CDR3 sequence reads: CASSLADGQPQHF. The CDR3 bases are TGTGCCAGCAGCTTAGCGGACGGTCAGCCCCAGCATTTT. The V and J genes are TRBV7-9 and TRBJ1-5; D gene ambiguous. Germline V lookup: CDR1 SEHNR, CDR2 FQNEAQ (reference sequence). This CDR3 has 13 amino acids. V lost 0 bases to trimming and J lost 6 bases, with 6 bases between them.

This clonotype was found a few times. This chain links TRBV5-4 with TRBJ1-1; 7 bases align to TRBD1. The CDR3 runs to 16 residues. V was pared by 3 bases and J by 1 base, with 9 bases of the junction left unmatched. Germline loops: CDR1 SGHNT, CDR2 YYREEE (reference sequence). DNA for the CDR3: TGTGCCAGCAGCTCTCCGAGGGGGCTGGGGAACACTGAAGCTTTCTTT. Translation gives CASSSPRGLGNTEAFF.

V usage is TRBV29-1 and J usage is TRBJ2-7; D may be TRBD2 (6 bases). There are 11 residues in the CDR3. The V and J ends lost 7 bases and 6 bases respectively, with 13 bases between them. The germline CDR1 and CDR2 sequences are SQVTM and ANQGSEA. CDR3 sequence reads: CSGTRRGEQYF. The CDR3 nucleotides are TGCAGCGGCACCCGGAGGGGCGAGCAGTACTTC.

This clonotype was detected many times. The chain links TRBV20-1 to TRBJ2-1; 14 nucleotides agree with TRBD2. The CDR3 length is 19 residues. The V and J ends lost 1 base and 5 bases, in that order; junction bases with no gene match: 13. CDR1 DFQATT and CDR2 SNEGSKA come from the germline V gene (reference sequence). This CDR3 reads CSARALGLAGGTHHNEQFF. The CDR3, as DNA: TGCAGTGCTAGAGCCCTAGGACTAGCGGGGGGCACCCACCACAATGAGCAGTTCTTC.

In this sample, this clonotype turned up a few times. CDR3 nucleotides: TGTGCCAGCAGCACGGGACAGGGGTATTCACCCCTCCACTTT. Translated, it gives CASSTGQGYSPLHF. V gene TRBV7-9 combines with J gene TRBJ1-6; TRBD1 aligns across 10 bases. Germline V lookup: CDR1 SEHNR, CDR2 FQNEAQ (reference sequence). The CDR3 contains 14 residues. The V gene end was trimmed by 5 bases and the J gene end by 8 bases; junction bases not matched to a gene: 3.

The J gene is TRBJ2-1, the V gene TRBV5-1; 10 nucleotides match TRBD2. V was pared by 4 bases and J by 5 bases, with 6 bases of the junction left unmatched. Looked up from germline, CDR1 is SGHRS and CDR2 is YFSETQ. CDR3 length: 15 amino acids. The CDR3 bases are TGCGCCAGCAGCGGTTCACTAGCGGGGCACAATGAGCAGTTCTTC. It codes for CASSGSLAGHNEQFF.

At least ten counts were recorded for this clonotype. The J gene is TRBJ2-3, the V gene TRBV20-1; D might be TRBD1 (6 bases). Germline V gives CDR1 DFQATT, CDR2 SNEGSKA (reference sequence). With 3 bases removed from V and 5 bases from J, the gap between germline ends came to 21 bases. CDR3 length equals 16 residues. The CDR3: CSARGPGQLPQDTQYF. The CDR3 region has the DNA TGCAGTGCTAGGGGCCCGGGACAACTCCCACAAGATACGCAGTATTTT.

This clonotype was seen a few times. The chain couples TRBV20-1 to TRBJ1-2, with D perhaps TRBD1 (6 bases). The CDR3 extends over 13 amino acids. V lost 5 bases to trimming and J lost 3 bases, with 13 bases between them. The V gene's germline CDR1 is DFQATT and CDR2 SNEGSKA (reference sequence). In DNA form, the CDR3 reads TGCAGTGCTTCACTGGACAGCTACTATGGCTACACCTTC. Protein sequence: CSASLDSYYGYTF.

The table lists this clonotype with many counts. The V gene is TRBV4-1, the J gene TRBJ2-3; 9 bases are shared with TRBD1. J lost 0 bases, V lost 2 bases, and 3 bases had no gene match. CDR1 MGHRA and CDR2 YSYEKL come from the germline V gene. The CDR3 has 16 residues. This CDR3 is CASSQYGQGSTDTQYF. CDR3 in DNA: TGCGCCAGCAGCCAATACGGACAGGGGAGCACAGATACGCAGTATTTT.

This clonotype was seen at least ten times. The V and J genes are TRBV20-1 and TRBJ1-2, with D maybe TRBD1 (5 bases). Trimming left V 4 bases short and J 0 bases short, with 12 bases between. This CDR3 spans 14 amino acids. Germline lookup yields CDR1 DFQATT and CDR2 SNEGSKA (reference sequence). The CDR3 sequence is CSATALTANYGYTF. Here the CDR3 DNA reads TGCAGTGCTACAGCGTTGACAGCTAACTATGGCTACACCTTC.

This clonotype showed up many times. This chain connects TRBV29-1 to TRBJ1-3; D is possibly TRBD1 (6 bases). CDR3 length: 14 amino acids. Germline V gives CDR1 SQVTM, CDR2 ANQGSEA. V shed 4 bases and J shed 0 bases, with 10 bases lying between them. This CDR3 reads CSVATGISGNTIYF. CDR3 nucleotide sequence: TGCAGCGTTGCAACAGGGATCTCTGGAAACACCATATATTTT.

The J gene is TRBJ1-5, the V gene TRBV2; weak D call: TRBD1 (6 bases). The J call may not be correct, given that the DNA end is closer to TRBJ2-3. The CDR3 spans 14 residues. Germline CDR1 SNHLY, CDR2 FYNNEI. CDR3 bases: TGTGCCAGCAGTGAAGGGGAACAGGGCCAGCCCCAGTATTTT. Translation gives CASSEGEQGQPQYF.

This rearrangement joins TRBV30 to TRBJ2-7; D is uncertain. The CDR3 sequence is 13 residues long. Germline V lookup: CDR1 GTSNPN, CDR2 SVGIG (reference sequence). Trimming removed 3 bases from V and 3 bases from J, with 12 bases in between. The CDR3 nucleotides are TGTGCCTGGAGGAAGGGTGCAGGCTACGAGCAGTACTTC. Translating it yields CAWRKGAGYEQYF.

In this sample, this clonotype turned up many times. The rearrangement uses TRBV7-9 and TRBJ1-4; D unresolved. CDR1 SEHNR and CDR2 FQNEAQ come from the germline V gene (reference sequence). Trimming stripped 5 bases from V and 7 bases from J, with 5 bases between. This CDR3 comprises 11 residues. The CDR3 region has the DNA TGTGCCAGCAGCCCCCTTGAAAAACTGTTTTTT. It translates to CASSPLEKLFF.

This clonotype was recorded at least ten times. The chain carries TRBV2 and TRBJ1-2, with D unresolved. V shed 6 bases and J shed 4 bases, with 12 bases lying between them. The CDR3 consists of 13 residues. Germline V lookup: CDR1 SNHLY, CDR2 FYNNEI. The CDR3 bases are TGTGCCAGCAGGGAGGGTGAAGGCTATGGCTACACCTTC. This gives the protein CASREGEGYGYTF.

This clonotype occurred many times. The V gene is TRBV11-2, the J gene TRBJ2-2; D may be TRBD1 or TRBD2 (5 bases each). V was cut by 7 bases and J by 0 bases, with 18 bases left in between. CDR1 SGHAT and CDR2 FQNNGV come from the germline V gene. This CDR3 region has 17 residues. In DNA, the CDR3 is TGTGCCAGCACCCGAACTACCGGGACGCCGAACACCGGGGAGCTGTTTTTT. Protein sequence: CASTRTTGTPNTGELFF.

This clonotype showed up many times. This chain links TRBV2 with TRBJ2-1, with D possibly being TRBD1 (6 bases). The germline gives CDR1 SNHLY, CDR2 FYNNEI. The CDR3 extends over 14 amino acids. The V and J ends lost 6 bases and 4 bases respectively, with 13 bases between them. The DNA of the CDR3 is TGTGCCAGCAGAATCAGGGGAACTTACAATGAGCAGTTCTTC. Translated, it gives CASRIRGTYNEQFF.